A selection of T cell receptor beta chains follows, all from one sample in a study of blood T cell repertoires in COVID-19. Here immunoSEQ multiplex PCR was the method, and the copy in TCRdb shows in-frame clones only, minus some. In the table there are 120,000 or so clones, over 70% of which are singletons. Sequences were obtained from peripheral blood. Receptors were obtained from a man older than 75 with active or convalescent COVID-19. Both conserved end residues are part of each CDR3. The D gene is left open where the match is weak. Size tells how often a clone was seen (once, few, many) or the class of an expanded clone, and some rows leave it out.

d_call	cdr3_length	j_call	v_call	clone_size	cdr3_nt	cdr3_aa
.	15	TRBJ1-4	TRBV9	.	TGTGCCAGCAGCCCCCGGCAGGCAACTAATGAAAAACTGTTTTTT	CASSPRQATNEKLFF
.	18	TRBJ1-3	TRBV19	.	TGTGCCAGTAGTATAACCGCAGGGCCTTCATTCTCTGGAAACACCATATATTTT	CASSITAGPSFSGNTIYF
TRBD1	15	TRBJ1-2	TRBV7-3	few	TGTGCCAGCAGCTTAACGGGGGACAGGGTCTATGGCTACACCTTC	CASSLTGDRVYGYTF
TRBD1	15	TRBJ2-5	TRBV10-3	.	TGTGCCATCAGTGGTTCCGGGACAGGGGGAGAGACCCAGTACTTC	CAISGSGTGGETQYF
.	14	TRBJ1-3	TRBV9	.	TGTGCCAGCAGCGTCACCGATCAGGGAAACACCATATATTTT	CASSVTDQGNTIYF
.	12	TRBJ1-2	TRBV28	few	TGTGCCAGCGGGAGAGAGGACTATGGCTACACCTTC	CASGREDYGYTF
.	14	TRBJ2-2	TRBV7-2	.	TGTGCCACCAGAGTGGGCCGGGAGTCCGGGGAGCTGTTTTTT	CATRVGRESGELFF
TRBD1	16	TRBJ2-7	TRBV4-3	once	TGCGCCAGCAGCCTTCCTTTGGACAGGTCTGCCTACGAGCAGTACTTC	CASSLPLDRSAYEQYF
TRBD2	18	TRBJ2-1	TRBV28	.	TGTGCCAGCAGCCTAGGACTAGCGGGGGGCCTAACCGAGAATGAGCAGTTCTTC	CASSLGLAGGLTENEQFF
.	14	TRBJ1-5	TRBV19	.	TGTGCCAGTCGAACTCCGGGGTACAATCAGCCCCAGCATTTT	CASRTPGYNQPQHF
.	13	TRBJ2-7	TRBV18	.	TGTGCCAGCTCACCCGGAGGGTTTAACGAGCAGTACTTC	CASSPGGFNEQYF
.	15	TRBJ1-5	TRBV19	.	TGTGCCAGTAGTCCGATCGACTGGGGCAATCAGCCCCAGCATTTT	CASSPIDWGNQPQHF
TRBD2	15	TRBJ2-3	TRBV19	.	TGTGCCAGTAGTATGGCTAGCGGAAACACAGATACGCAGTATTTT	CASSMASGNTDTQYF
.	13	TRBJ1-2	TRBV5-1	.	TGCGCCAGCAGCGACAGTTCTAACTATGGCTACACCTTC	CASSDSSNYGYTF
TRBD1	16	TRBJ1-3	TRBV2	once	TGTGCCAGCAGAATAAACCAAGGGGGCACTGGAAACACCATATATTTT	CASRINQGGTGNTIYF
.	11	TRBJ2-5	TRBV2	.	TGTGCCAGCAGGCCAGGGGAGACCCAGTACTTC	CASRPGETQYF
TRBD2	14	TRBJ2-1	TRBV12-5	.	TGTGCTAGTGGTTTGGGACTAGCAAACAATGAGCAGTTCTTC	CASGLGLANNEQFF
TRBD1	14	TRBJ1-4	TRBV5-1	.	TGCGCCAGCAGCAAGGGACAGGGGAATGAAAAACTGTTTTTT	CASSKGQGNEKLFF
TRBD2	16	TRBJ2-1	TRBV7-6	.	TGTGCCAGCAGCTTAGAAGTAACCGGGACTACGAATGAGCAGTTCTTC	CASSLEVTGTTNEQFF
.	14	TRBJ1-4	TRBV6-5	many	TGTGCCAGCAGTTGGGCCAGGGATAATGAAAAACTGTTTTTT	CASSWARDNEKLFF
.	14	TRBJ2-2	TRBV11-1	.	TGTGCCAGCAGCCCGGACACTAACACCGGGGAGCTGTTTTTT	CASSPDTNTGELFF
.	13	TRBJ2-7	TRBV2	.	TGTGCCAGCAGACCCTCCGGGGCCTACGAGCAGTACTTC	CASRPSGAYEQYF
TRBD1	14	TRBJ2-1	TRBV30	.	TGTGCCTGCGGACCCGGGACAGGGCACAATGAGCAGTTCTTC	CACGPGTGHNEQFF
TRBD1	14	TRBJ1-2	TRBV19	once	TGTGCCAGTAGTATAGCGACAGGGACTTATGGCTACACCTTC	CASSIATGTYGYTF
.	16	TRBJ2-1	TRBV9	.	TGTGCCAGCAGCCAACCTGGGGGGGCCCTCTACAATGAGCAGTTCTTC	CASSQPGGALYNEQFF
.	15	TRBJ1-1	TRBV30	.	TGTGCCTGGAGCAAGATTAACCAGGGGAAGACTGAAGCTTTCTTT	CAWSKINQGKTEAFF
.	15	TRBJ1-1	TRBV28	.	TGTGCCAGCAGTTTTGAGGCTGGAAGAACGGCTGAAGCTTTCTTT	CASSFEAGRTAEAFF
TRBD1	16	TRBJ2-3	TRBV19	.	TGTGCCAGTAGCAGACAAGGGACAGGTGGTTCCGATACGCAGTATTTT	CASSRQGTGGSDTQYF
.	15	TRBJ2-3	TRBV6-2/TRBV6-3	.	TGTGCCAGCAGTTCAGTAGGAGACCCCACAGATACGCAGTATTTT	CASSSVGDPTDTQYF
.	15	TRBJ2-2	TRBV7-3	.	TGTGCCAGCAGCTTCTCCGCTGGCGGGGTCGGGGAGCTGTTTTTT	CASSFSAGGVGELFF
.	14	TRBJ1-5	TRBV19	.	TGTGCCAGTAGTCCGACAGGCAGCAATCAGCCCCAGCATTTT	CASSPTGSNQPQHF
.	12	TRBJ1-2	TRBV27	.	TGTGCCAGCAGTTTTTCAGGGTTTGGCTACACCTTC	CASSFSGFGYTF
.	14	TRBJ2-7	TRBV6-5	.	TGTGCCAGCAGCAGGCCTAGCGCATCCTACGAGCAGTACTTC	CASSRPSASYEQYF
.	15	TRBJ2-1	TRBV6-2/TRBV6-3	.	TGTGCCAGCAGCCAACACAGGGATTCGTACAATGAGCAGTTCTTC	CASSQHRDSYNEQFF
.	14	TRBJ1-4	TRBV19	.	TGTGCCAGTAGTCCTACGGGACACGACGAAAAACTGTTTTTT	CASSPTGHDEKLFF